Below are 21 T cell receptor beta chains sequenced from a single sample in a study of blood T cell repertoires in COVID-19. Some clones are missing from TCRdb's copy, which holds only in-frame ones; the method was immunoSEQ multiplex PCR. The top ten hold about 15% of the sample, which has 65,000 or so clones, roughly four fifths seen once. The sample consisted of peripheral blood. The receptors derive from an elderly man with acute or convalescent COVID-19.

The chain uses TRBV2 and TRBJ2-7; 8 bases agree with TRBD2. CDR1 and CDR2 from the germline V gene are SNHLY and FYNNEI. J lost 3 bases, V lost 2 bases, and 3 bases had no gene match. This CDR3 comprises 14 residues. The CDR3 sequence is CASSEPGLVYEQYF. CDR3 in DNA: TGTGCCAGCAGTGAACCGGGACTAGTCTACGAGCAGTACTTC.

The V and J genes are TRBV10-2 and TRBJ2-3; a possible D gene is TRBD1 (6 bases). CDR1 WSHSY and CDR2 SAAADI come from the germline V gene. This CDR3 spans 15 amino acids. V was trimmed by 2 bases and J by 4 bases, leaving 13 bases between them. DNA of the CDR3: TGCGCCAGCAGTGAGGGAACAGGGTGGCCAGATACGCAGTATTTT. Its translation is CASSEGTGWPDTQYF.

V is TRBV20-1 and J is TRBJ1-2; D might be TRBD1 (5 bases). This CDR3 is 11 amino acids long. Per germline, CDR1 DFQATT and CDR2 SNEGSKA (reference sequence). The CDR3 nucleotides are TGCAGCCCACGAACAGGCTATGGCTACACCTTC. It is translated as CSPRTGYGYTF.

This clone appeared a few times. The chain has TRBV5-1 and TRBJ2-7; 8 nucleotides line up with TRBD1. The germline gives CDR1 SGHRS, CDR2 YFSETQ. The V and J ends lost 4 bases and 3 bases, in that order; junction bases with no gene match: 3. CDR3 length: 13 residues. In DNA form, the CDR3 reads TGCGCCAGCAGCGAGGACAGGGACTACGAGCAGTACTTC. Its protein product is CASSEDRDYEQYF. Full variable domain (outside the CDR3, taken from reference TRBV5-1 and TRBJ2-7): KAGVTQTPRYLIKTRGQQVTLSCSPISGHRSVSWYQQTPGQGLQFLFEYFSETQRNKGNFPGRFSGRQFSNSRSEMNVSTLELGDSALYLCASSEDRDYEQYFGPGTRLTVT.

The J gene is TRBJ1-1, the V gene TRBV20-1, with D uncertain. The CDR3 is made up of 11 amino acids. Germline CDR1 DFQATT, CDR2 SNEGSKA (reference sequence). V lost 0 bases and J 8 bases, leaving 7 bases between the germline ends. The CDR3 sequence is CSARDRWEAFF. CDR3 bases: TGCAGTGCTAGAGACAGATGGGAAGCTTTCTTT.

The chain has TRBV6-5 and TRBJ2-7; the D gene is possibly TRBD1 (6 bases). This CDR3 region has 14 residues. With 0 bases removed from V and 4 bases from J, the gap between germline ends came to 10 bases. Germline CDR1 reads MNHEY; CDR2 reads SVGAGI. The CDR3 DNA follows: TGTGCCAGCAGTTACTCTGCCAGGGGATACGAGCAGTACTTC. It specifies CASSYSARGYEQYF.

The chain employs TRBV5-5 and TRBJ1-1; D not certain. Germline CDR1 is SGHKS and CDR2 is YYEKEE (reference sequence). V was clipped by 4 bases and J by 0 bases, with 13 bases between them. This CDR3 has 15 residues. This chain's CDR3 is CASSPNWRLNTEAFF. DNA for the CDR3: TGTGCCAGCAGCCCTAATTGGCGGTTGAACACTGAAGCTTTCTTT. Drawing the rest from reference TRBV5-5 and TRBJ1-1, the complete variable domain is DAGVTQSPTHLIKTRGQQVTLRCSPISGHKSVSWYQQVLGQGPQFIFQYYEKEERGRGNFPDRFSARQFPNYSSELNVNALLLGDSALYLCASSPNWRLNTEAFFGQGTRLTVV.

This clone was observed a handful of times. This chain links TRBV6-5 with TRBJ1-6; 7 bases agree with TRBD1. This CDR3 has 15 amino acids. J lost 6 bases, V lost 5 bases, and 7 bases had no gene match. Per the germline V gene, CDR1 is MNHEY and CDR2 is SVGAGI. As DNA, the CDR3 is TGTGCCAGCAGTCCAGGGGGACAGATTAATTCACCCCTCCACTTT. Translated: CASSPGGQINSPLHF.

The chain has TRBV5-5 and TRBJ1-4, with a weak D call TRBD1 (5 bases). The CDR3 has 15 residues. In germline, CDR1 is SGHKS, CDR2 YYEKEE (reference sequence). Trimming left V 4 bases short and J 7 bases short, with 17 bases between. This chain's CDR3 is CASSPWGYDIEKLFF. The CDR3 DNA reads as TGTGCCAGCAGCCCCTGGGGCTACGACATTGAAAAACTGTTTTTT.

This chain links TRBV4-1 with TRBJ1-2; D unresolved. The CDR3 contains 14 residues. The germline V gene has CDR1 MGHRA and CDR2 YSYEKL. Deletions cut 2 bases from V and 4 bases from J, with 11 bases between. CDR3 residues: CASSQMRGPYGYTF. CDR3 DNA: TGCGCCAGCAGCCAAATGCGAGGGCCCTATGGCTACACCTTC.

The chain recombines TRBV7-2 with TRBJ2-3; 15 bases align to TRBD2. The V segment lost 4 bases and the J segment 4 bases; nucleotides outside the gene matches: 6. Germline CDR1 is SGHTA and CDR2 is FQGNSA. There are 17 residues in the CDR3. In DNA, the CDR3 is TGTGCCAGCAGCTGGACTAGCGGGGGGGCTGGTGCAGATACGCAGTATTTT. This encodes CASSWTSGGAGADTQYF.

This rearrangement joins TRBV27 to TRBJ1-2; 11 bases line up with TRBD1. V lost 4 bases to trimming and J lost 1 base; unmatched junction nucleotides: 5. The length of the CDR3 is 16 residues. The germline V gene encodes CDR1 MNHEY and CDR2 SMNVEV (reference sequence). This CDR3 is CASSSTGTGGNYGYTF. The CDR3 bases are TGTGCCAGCAGTTCAACCGGGACAGGGGGTAACTATGGCTACACCTTC.

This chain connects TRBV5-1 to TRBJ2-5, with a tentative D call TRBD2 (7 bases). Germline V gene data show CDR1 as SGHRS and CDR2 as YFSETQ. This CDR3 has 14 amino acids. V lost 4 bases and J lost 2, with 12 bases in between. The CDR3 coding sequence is TGCGCCAGCAGCGTAGGGGGGGGACAAGAGACCCAGTACTTC. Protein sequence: CASSVGGGQETQYF.

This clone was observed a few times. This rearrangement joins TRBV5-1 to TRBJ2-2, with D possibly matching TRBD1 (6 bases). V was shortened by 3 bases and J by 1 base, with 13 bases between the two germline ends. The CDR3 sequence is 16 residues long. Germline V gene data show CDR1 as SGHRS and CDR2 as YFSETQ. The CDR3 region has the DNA TGCGCCAGCAGCTCACCACAGGGTGTGAACACCGGGGAGCTGTTTTTT. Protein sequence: CASSSPQGVNTGELFF.

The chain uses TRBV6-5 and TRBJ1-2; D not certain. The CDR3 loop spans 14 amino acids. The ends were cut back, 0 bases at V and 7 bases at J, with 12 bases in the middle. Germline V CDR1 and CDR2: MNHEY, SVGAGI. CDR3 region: CASSYSHLPGGYTF. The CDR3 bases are TGTGCCAGCAGTTACTCTCACCTTCCCGGTGGCTACACCTTC.

In DNA form, the CDR3 reads TGTGCCAGCAGTTCCGAGCGGGGGGATGAAAAACTGTTTTTT. It is translated as CASSSERGDEKLFF. The chain joins TRBV6-5 to TRBJ1-4; weak D call: TRBD1 (5 bases). Germline CDR1 MNHEY, CDR2 SVGAGI. Trimming stripped 4 bases from V and 6 bases from J, with 12 bases between. This CDR3 comprises 14 residues.

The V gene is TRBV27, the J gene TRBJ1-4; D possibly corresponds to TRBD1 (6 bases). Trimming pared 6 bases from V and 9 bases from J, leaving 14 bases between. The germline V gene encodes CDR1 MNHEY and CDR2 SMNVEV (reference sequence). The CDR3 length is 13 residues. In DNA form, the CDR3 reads TGTGCCAGCAGGAGCGACAGGTCGCAAAAACTGTTTTTT. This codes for CASRSDRSQKLFF.

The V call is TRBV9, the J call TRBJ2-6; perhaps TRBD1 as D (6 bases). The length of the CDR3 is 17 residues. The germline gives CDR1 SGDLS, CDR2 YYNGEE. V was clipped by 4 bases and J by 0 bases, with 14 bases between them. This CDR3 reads CASSPRQVLSGANVLTF. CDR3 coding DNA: TGTGCCAGCAGCCCCCGACAGGTCCTCTCTGGGGCCAACGTCCTGACTTTC. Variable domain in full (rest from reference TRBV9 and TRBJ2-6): DSGVTQTPKHLITATGQRVTLRCSPRSGDLSVYWYQQSLDQGLQFLIQYYNGEERAKGNILERFSAQQFPDLHSELNLSSLELGDSALYFCASSPRQVLSGANVLTFGAGSRLTVL.

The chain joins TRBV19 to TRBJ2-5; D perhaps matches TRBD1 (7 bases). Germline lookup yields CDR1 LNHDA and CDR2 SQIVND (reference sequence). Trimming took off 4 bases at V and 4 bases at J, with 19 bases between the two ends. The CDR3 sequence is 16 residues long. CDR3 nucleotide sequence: TGTGCCAGTAGTACGGGGGAACAGGGGAGGCGAGAGACCCAGTACTTC. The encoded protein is CASSTGEQGRRETQYF. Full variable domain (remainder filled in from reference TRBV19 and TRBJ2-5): DGGITQSPKYLFRKEGQNVTLSCEQNLNHDAMYWYRQDPGQGLRLIYYSQIVNDFQKGDIAEGYSVSREKKESFPLTVTSAQKNPTAFYLCASSTGEQGRRETQYFGPGTRLLVL.

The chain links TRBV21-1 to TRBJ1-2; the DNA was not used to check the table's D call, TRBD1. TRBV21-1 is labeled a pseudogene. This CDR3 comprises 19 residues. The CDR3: CASSKDPTGGVYSNYGYTF. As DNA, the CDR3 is TGTGCCAGCAGCAAAGACCCGACAGGGGGTGTATATTCTAACTATGGCTACACCTTC.

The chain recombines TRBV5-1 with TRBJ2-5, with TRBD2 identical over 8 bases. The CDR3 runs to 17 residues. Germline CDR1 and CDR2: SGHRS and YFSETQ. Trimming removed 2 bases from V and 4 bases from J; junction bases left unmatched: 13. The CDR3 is CASSFQASRRGVETQYF. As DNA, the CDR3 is TGCGCCAGCAGCTTCCAAGCTAGTCGGCGGGGGGTAGAGACCCAGTACTTC.